Listed below are T cell receptor beta chains from one sample, sequenced in a study of T cells after yellow fever vaccination. A single record per CDR3 protein comes from TCRdb applying MiXCR to the 5' RACE reads. The sample carries roughly 190,000 distinct CDR3 sequences, approximately 10% recorded once. Sequences were derived from CD8+ T cells sorted from PBMCs, sampled 15 days after the yellow fever booster vaccination. These receptor sequences come from a man younger than 30 who received the YFV17D yellow fever vaccine. Both conserved end residues are part of each CDR3. Fields, in order: D gene, clone size, J gene, CDR3 length, V gene, CDR3 DNA, CDR3 protein. A D gene is named only where the DNA matches it firmly. A row's size may be missing; if present it is once, few, many or a size class.

>NA|few|TRBJ1-3|19|TRBV4-3
TGCGCCAGCAGCCAAGATTACCGTGTGACGATGGCGTCTGGAAACACCATATATTTT
CASSQDYRVTMASGNTIYF
>TRBD2|few|TRBJ2-7|16|TRBV27
TGTGCCAGCAGTCGTAGGGTTCCGGGGGGGCACTACGAGCAGTACTTC
CASSRRVPGGHYEQYF
>NA|few|TRBJ2-3|13|TRBV7-2
TGTGCCAGCAGGGACGGACTCACAGATACGCAGTATTTT
CASRDGLTDTQYF
>TRBD1|many|TRBJ2-2|17|TRBV7-2
TGTGCCAGCAGCTTAGCGCGGGGGACAGGGAGGCCCGGGGAGCTGTTTTTT
CASSLARGTGRPGELFF
>NA|NA|TRBJ2-3|14|TRBV6-2/TRBV6-3
TGTGCCAGCAGTTTCGCCCGGGGAGGAGATACGCAGTATTTT
CASSFARGGDTQYF
>NA|many|TRBJ2-5|12|TRBV29-1
TGCAGCGTTGAGTCCGGGTTGGAGGCCCAGTACTTC
CSVESGLEAQYF
>TRBD2|NA|TRBJ2-2|16|TRBV5-4
TGTGCCAGCAGCGCTAAGACTAGCGGGGGATCTGGGGAGCTGTTTTTT
CASSAKTSGGSGELFF
>NA|many|TRBJ2-2|11|TRBV29-1
TGCAGCGCCGGGACCACCGGGGAGCTGTTTTTT
CSAGTTGELFF
>NA|NA|TRBJ2-3|14|TRBV5-8
TGTGCCAGCAGCTTGGACCAGAACACAGATACGCAGTATTTT
CASSLDQNTDTQYF
>TRBD1|NA|TRBJ2-4|14|TRBV12-3/TRBV12-4
TGTGCCAGCAGTTTAGTAGACAGGGATAACATTCAGTACTTC
CASSLVDRDNIQYF
>TRBD2|NA|TRBJ2-1|15|TRBV7-9
TGTGCCAGCAGACCTAGACTAGCGGGATACAATGAGCAGTTCTTC
CASRPRLAGYNEQFF
>NA|NA|TRBJ2-1|12|TRBV30
TGTGCCTGGAAGTTGTCTGAGCTTGAGCAGTTCTTC
CAWKLSELEQFF
>TRBD2|NA|TRBJ2-1|15|TRBV6-2/TRBV6-3
TGTGCCAGCAGTCGGGGAGGGGACCCCTACAATGAGCAGTTCTTC
CASSRGGDPYNEQFF
>NA|NA|TRBJ2-1|13|TRBV4-1
TGCGCCAGCAGCCAAGGACATGGCGATGAGCAGTTCTTC
CASSQGHGDEQFF
>NA|few|TRBJ1-2|14|TRBV5-1
TGCGCCAGCAGCTTTGGAGAAGTAGACTATGGCTACACCTTC
CASSFGEVDYGYTF
>TRBD1|NA|TRBJ2-3|16|TRBV12-3/TRBV12-4
TGTGCCAGCAGTGTTACGTGGGACAGGGTCACAGATACGCAGTATTTT
CASSVTWDRVTDTQYF
>TRBD2|NA|TRBJ2-3|14|TRBV6-5
TGTGCCAGCAGTTACCCCGGACTAGCCGCTACGCAGTATTTT
CASSYPGLAATQYF
>NA|NA|TRBJ2-5|13|TRBV20-1
TGCAGTGCTTCTAGGGGGGGCCTAGAGACCCAGTACTTC
CSASRGGLETQYF
>NA|NA|TRBJ2-5|15|TRBV12-3/TRBV12-4
TGTGCCAGCAGTTTATTTACGACAGCCCAAGAGACCCAGTACTTC
CASSLFTTAQETQYF
>NA|few|TRBJ1-1|13|TRBV7-6
TGTGCCAGCAGCCGCACAAAGAACACTGAAGCTTTCTTT
CASSRTKNTEAFF
>NA|many|TRBJ2-1|15|TRBV15
TGTGCCACCAGCCCGAGGACGGGGTCCCCCAATGAGCAGTTCTTC
CATSPRTGSPNEQFF
>NA|few|TRBJ2-1|13|TRBV3-1
TGTGCCAGCAGCCAACGTGGGGGGAATGAGCAGTTCTTC
CASSQRGGNEQFF
>TRBD2|NA|TRBJ2-7|15|TRBV5-1
TGCGCCAGCAGCTTGGGCGGGGGAGCCTCCTACGAGCAGTACTTC
CASSLGGGASYEQYF
>TRBD1|few|TRBJ2-2|17|TRBV4-3
TGCGCCAGCAGCCAAGAGTATGCAGGGGGCCGGACCGGGGAGCTGTTTTTT
CASSQEYAGGRTGELFF
>NA|NA|TRBJ2-2|14|TRBV7-9
TGTGCCAGCAGCGGGTGGGACGCCACCGGGGAGCTGTTTTTT
CASSGWDATGELFF
>NA|NA|TRBJ2-2|14|TRBV4-1
TGCGCCAGCAGCCAGTTCGCCAAGCCCGGGGAGCTGTTTTTT
CASSQFAKPGELFF
>NA|few|TRBJ1-5|15|TRBV6-5
TGTGCCAGCAGCAGAGGTGGGGTGGGCAATCAGCCCCAGCATTTT
CASSRGGVGNQPQHF
>NA|few|TRBJ1-1|12|TRBV12-3/TRBV12-4
TGTGCCAGCAGTTTAGAGAGAGCCGAAGCTTTCTTT
CASSLERAEAFF
>NA|many|TRBJ1-2|16|TRBV4-2
TGTGCCAGCAGCCCATCCTGGCAGGGCACTAACTATGGCTACACCTTC
CASSPSWQGTNYGYTF
>NA|NA|TRBJ2-2|15|TRBV6-5
TGTGCCAGCAATTACAGGACTGGAGACACCGGGGAGCTGTTTTTT
CASNYRTGDTGELFF
>TRBD1|few|TRBJ2-2|16|TRBV5-1
TGCGCCAGCAGCACGACAGGGGGCGAGGCCGGCGGGGAGCTGTTTTTT
CASSTTGGEAGGELFF
>TRBD1|NA|TRBJ1-2|14|TRBV27
TGTGCCAGCAGTTTGACAGGGAGTAACTATGGCTACACCTTC
CASSLTGSNYGYTF
>TRBD1|NA|TRBJ2-7|14|TRBV5-1
TGCGCCAGCAGCTCCGGACAGGCGACCTACGAGCAGTACTTC
CASSSGQATYEQYF
>TRBD1|few|TRBJ2-1|16|TRBV2
TGTGCCAGCAGTGAGCCGACAGGGGGCGGCTACAATGAGCAGTTCTTC
CASSEPTGGGYNEQFF
>TRBD1|NA|TRBJ1-1|14|TRBV7-2
TGTGCCAGCACCATGAGGACAGGGAACACTGAAGCTTTCTTT
CASTMRTGNTEAFF
>NA|NA|TRBJ1-1|13|TRBV7-9
TGTGCCAGCAGCTTAGGTTGGGGACCTGAAGCTTTCTTT
CASSLGWGPEAFF
>NA|few|TRBJ1-1|16|TRBV4-1
TGCGCCAGCAGCCAGATTAACGCCCAGGAAATTACTGAAGCTTTCTTT
CASSQINAQEITEAFF
>NA|many|TRBJ1-1|17|TRBV7-3
TGTGCCAGCAGCTTAGGGGTGTCAGGTCCTGGAGGGACTGAAGCTTTCTTT
CASSLGVSGPGGTEAFF
>NA|few|TRBJ1-5|18|TRBV6-1
TGTGCCAGCAGTGATGGGGCAGTTTCCCTTTATAGCAATCAGCCCCAGCATTTT
CASSDGAVSLYSNQPQHF
>NA|few|TRBJ2-5|15|TRBV6-2/TRBV6-3
TGTGCCAGCAGCCGCGGGACAGCTATCCAAGAGACCCAGTACTTC
CASSRGTAIQETQYF
>NA|few|TRBJ2-6|15|TRBV12-3/TRBV12-4
TGTGCCAGCAATAACTTAAGCTCTGGGGCCAACGTCCTGACTTTC
CASNNLSSGANVLTF
>NA|many|TRBJ1-5|15|TRBV12-3/TRBV12-4
TGTGCCAGCAGTTCGAGACAGGAGAGGGGTCAGCCCCAGCATTTT
CASSSRQERGQPQHF
>TRBD1|many|TRBJ1-1|13|TRBV20-1
TGCAGGGGCGGGGACAGGGGTCCTCCTGAAGCTTTCTTT
CRGGDRGPPEAFF
>NA|few|TRBJ1-4|17|TRBV4-2
TGTGCCAGCAGCCAAGAACCGGGGGCGGTTTTGGATGAAAAACTGTTTTTT
CASSQEPGAVLDEKLFF
>NA|NA|TRBJ2-3|15|TRBV27
TGTGCCAGCAGTCCGATGACTCGCTTATTGGATACGCAGTATTTT
CASSPMTRLLDTQYF
>NA|many|TRBJ2-3|18|TRBV14
TGTGCCAGCAGCCAAGAATCAGGGCCCAACTTGGGCGCAGATACGCAGTATTTT
CASSQESGPNLGADTQYF
>NA|few|TRBJ1-2|20|TRBV4-3
TGCGCCAGCAGCCCAGAACATTACCGGGTCCTCTCCCTACTAGTAGATGGCTACACCTTC
CASSPEHYRVLSLLVDGYTF
>TRBD2|NA|TRBJ2-3|13|TRBV29-1
TGCAGCGTTGAGGGGGGGGAGACAGATACGCAGTATTTT
CSVEGGETDTQYF